The 25 T cell receptor beta chains below come from one sample, sequenced in a study of blood T cell repertoires in COVID-19. Generated by immunoSEQ multiplex PCR, the TCRdb table keeps only in-frame clones and is missing some. This sample has about 99,000 clones, with 84% found just once. Sequencing was performed on peripheral blood. The receptors derive from a man between 65 and 85 years old with active or convalescent COVID-19.

The chain carries TRBV28 and TRBJ1-5, with 7 bases aligning to TRBD1. J was trimmed by 6 bases and V by 4 bases; bases with no gene match: 9. Germline lookup yields CDR1 MDHEN and CDR2 SYDVKM. This CDR3 contains 15 residues. CDR3 loop: CASSSPTGNVQPQHF. CDR3 DNA: TGTGCCAGCAGTTCCCCGACAGGGAATGTTCAGCCCCAGCATTTT.

The V gene is TRBV7-2, the J gene TRBJ2-5; D gene uncertain. Looked up from germline, CDR1 is SGHTA and CDR2 is FQGNSA. CDR3 length equals 14 residues. Trimming removed 1 base at V and 2 bases at J, with 8 bases between. This CDR3 is CASSLVPFQETQYF. For the CDR3, the DNA is TGTGCCAGCAGCTTAGTCCCATTTCAAGAGACCCAGTACTTC.

V and J are TRBV11-2 and TRBJ2-3, with TRBD1 as a possible D gene (6 bases). The CDR3 covers 16 residues. Germline-derived CDR1 and CDR2 are SGHAT and FQNNGV. Trimming took off 0 bases at V and 2 bases at J, with 12 bases between the two ends. The CDR3 reads CASSLDRGRSTDTQYF. The CDR3 region has the DNA TGTGCCAGCAGCTTAGACAGGGGCCGATCCACAGATACGCAGTATTTT. The whole variable domain, remainder taken from reference TRBV11-2 and TRBJ2-3, is EAGVAQSPRYKIIEKRQSVAFWCNPISGHATLYWYQQILGQGPKLLIQFQNNGVVDDSQLPKDRFSAERLKGVDSTLKIQPAKLEDSAVYLCASSLDRGRSTDTQYFGPGTRLTVL.

This rearrangement joins TRBV15 to TRBJ1-1; D remains unclear. CDR1 and CDR2 (germline): LNHNV, YYDKDF (reference sequence). Between the trimmed V and J ends, which lost 5 bases and 5 bases, there was a span of 15 bases. This CDR3 region has 14 residues. This CDR3 reads CATSRQVGKTEAFF. The CDR3 region has the DNA TGTGCCACCAGCCGGCAGGTTGGAAAAACTGAAGCTTTCTTT.

The chain links TRBV6-7 to TRBJ2-2; 7 bases match TRBD1. TRBV6-7 is treated as an ORF (open reading frame) with a function not yet certain. V shed 7 bases and J 3 bases; nucleotides not matched to a gene: 14. This CDR3 has 17 residues. This CDR3 is CASTFRTGGPYTGELFF. In DNA form, the CDR3 reads TGTGCCAGCACGTTCCGGACAGGCGGGCCCTACACCGGGGAGCTGTTTTTT.

This chain links TRBV29-1 with TRBJ2-5; D possibly corresponds to TRBD2 (5 bases). The CDR3 spans 12 residues. V dropped 7 bases and J dropped 1 base, with 10 bases sitting between them. CDR1 and CDR2 from the germline V gene are SQVTM and ANQGSEA. In DNA form, the CDR3 reads TGCAGCGCACGGACTTCCCAAGAGACCCAGTACTTC. It codes for CSARTSQETQYF.

The chain links TRBV9 to TRBJ2-7, with D possibly matching TRBD2 (6 bases). Germline CDR1 and CDR2: SGDLS and YYNGEE. V was trimmed by 3 bases and J by 2 bases, leaving 18 bases between them. The CDR3 contains 16 residues. The CDR3 spells CASSASAGTGAYEQYF. The CDR3 DNA follows: TGTGCCAGCAGCGCATCGGCCGGGACGGGGGCCTACGAGCAGTACTTC.

This rearrangement joins TRBV7-9 to TRBJ2-2, with TRBD1 matching 8 bases. The CDR3 is 18 amino acids. Germline V gives CDR1 SEHNR, CDR2 FQNEAQ (reference sequence). Trimming cost V 3 bases and J 4 bases; bases outside gene matches: 13. Here the CDR3 DNA reads TGTGCCAGCAGCTTGGGTCCAAGCAGGGGGCCGGGCACCGGGGAGCTGTTTTTT. It specifies CASSLGPSRGPGTGELFF. The full variable domain, its missing parts supplied by reference TRBV7-9 and TRBJ2-2, is DTGVSQNPRHKITKRGQNVTFRCDPISEHNRLYWYRQTLGQGPEFLTYFQNEAQLEKSRLLSDRFSAERPKGSFSTLEIQRTEQGDSAMYLCASSLGPSRGPGTGELFFGEGSRLTVL.

This chain joins TRBV2 and TRBJ1-6; no clear D gene. Trimming took off 1 base at V and 9 bases at J, with 10 bases between the two ends. From germline, CDR1 is SNHLY and CDR2 FYNNEI. The CDR3 is 14 residues long. The CDR3: CASSEGVTFSPLHF. The CDR3 DNA reads TGTGCCAGCAGTGAAGGTGTGACATTTTCACCCCTCCACTTT.

The chain uses TRBV5-6 and TRBJ2-1; 15 bases map to TRBD2. Germline values: CDR1 SGHDT, CDR2 YYEEEE. J was trimmed by 4 bases and V by 4 bases; bases with no gene match: 6. This CDR3 is built from 17 residues. The CDR3 sequence: CASSRIGTSGGYNEQFF. The CDR3 bases are TGTGCCAGCAGCCGGATCGGGACTAGCGGGGGGTACAATGAGCAGTTCTTC. Using reference TRBV5-6 and TRBJ2-1 for the parts outside the CDR3, the full variable domain is DAGVTQSPTHLIKTRGQQVTLRCSPKSGHDTVSWYQQALGQGPQFIFQYYEEEERQRGNFPDRFSGHQFPNYSSELNVNALLLGDSALYLCASSRIGTSGGYNEQFFGPGTRLTVL.

This chain uses TRBV10-3 with TRBJ2-2; TRBD1 matches 9 bases. V lost 7 bases and J lost 2; bases outside the gene matches: 8. The CDR3 is 16 residues long. The germline CDR1 and CDR2 sequences are ENHRY and SYGVKD. In DNA, the CDR3 is TGTGCCATCAATCCGGGACAGGGAGTCAACACCGGGGAGCTGTTTTTT. Translating gives CAINPGQGVNTGELFF.

The chain employs TRBV3-1 (or the pseudogene TRBV3-2) and TRBJ2-3; no clear D. This CDR3 region has 13 residues. V shed 5 bases and J shed 6 bases, with 12 bases lying between them. CDR1 and CDR2 from the germline V gene are LGHDT and YNNKEL (reference sequence). The CDR3, as DNA: TGTGCCAGCAGCTCTAGAGGCCCTGATACGCAGTATTTT. Its protein is CASSSRGPDTQYF.

The chain carries TRBV19 and TRBJ2-2; weak D call: TRBD2 (5 bases). V lost 3 bases to trimming and J lost 1 base, with 6 bases between them. The CDR3 is 14 amino acids. CDR1 and CDR2 from the germline V gene are LNHDA and SQIVND (reference sequence). This chain's CDR3 is CASSIRGNTGELFF. The CDR3 DNA follows: TGTGCCAGTAGTATTCGGGGGAACACCGGGGAGCTGTTTTTT.

This rearrangement joins TRBV18 to TRBJ2-2; tentative D call: TRBD1 (5 bases). This CDR3 is built from 15 residues. The germline V gene has CDR1 KGHSH and CDR2 LQKENI. The V end was cut by 1 base, the J end by 5 bases, with 11 bases between. CDR3 sequence (DNA): TGTGCCAGCTCACCACGTGGGGCTAGTACCGGGGAGCTGTTTTTT. It yields the protein CASSPRGASTGELFF.

This clone was detected only once. The chain carries TRBV5-1 and TRBJ2-2, with 8 nucleotides matching TRBD2. The V segment lost 5 bases and the J segment 6 bases; nucleotides outside the gene matches: 15. The CDR3 loop spans 17 amino acids. Germline V gene sequence: CDR1 SGHRS, CDR2 YFSETQ. CDR3 nucleotide sequence: TGCGCCAGCAGTCAGGAGGGGCGGGGGGCCAACTCCGGGGAGCTGTTTTTT. Translated: CASSQEGRGANSGELFF.

The rearrangement links TRBV2 to TRBJ1-6; TRBD1 might be the D (5 bases). The CDR3 runs to 15 residues. The V end was cut by 0 bases, the J end by 7 bases, with 10 bases between. Looked up from germline, CDR1 is SNHLY and CDR2 is FYNNEI. In nucleotides, the CDR3 is TGTGCCAGCAGTGAAGCGCAAGGGGTAAATTCACCCCTCCACTTT. It specifies CASSEAQGVNSPLHF.

This chain joins TRBV2 and TRBJ1-2, with TRBD1 identical over 9 bases. The CDR3 spans 14 residues. V trimming: 1 base; J trimming: 8 bases; junction bases outside the gene matches: 5. Germline values: CDR1 SNHLY, CDR2 FYNNEI. The CDR3 region has the DNA TGTGCCAGCAGTGAAGGAGGGACAGGGTGGGGCTACACCTTC. Its protein is CASSEGGTGWGYTF.

The chain couples TRBV7-9 to TRBJ1-2; 9 bases map to TRBD1. Germline V gene lookup returns CDR1 SEHNR and CDR2 FQNEAQ (reference sequence). The length of the CDR3 is 15 residues. The junction had 5 bases not matched to a gene; V was cut back by 2 bases and J by 4 bases. CDR3 in amino acids: CASSLSGTGIYGYTF. For the CDR3, the DNA is TGTGCCAGCAGCTTATCCGGGACAGGGATCTATGGCTACACCTTC.

The V and J genes are TRBV3-1 (or the pseudogene TRBV3-2) and TRBJ2-5; D gene unclear. There are 12 residues in the CDR3. Trimming pared 0 bases from V and 7 bases from J, leaving 6 bases between. CDR1 and CDR2 from the germline V gene are LGHDT and YNNKEL (reference sequence). The CDR3 protein is CASSQDMATQYF. Written as DNA, the CDR3 is TGTGCCAGCAGCCAAGACATGGCGACCCAGTACTTC.

The chain links TRBV5-6 to TRBJ2-1, with 10 bases matching TRBD1. CDR3 length: 18 amino acids. The V gene's germline CDR1 is SGHDT and CDR2 YYEEEE. The V gene end was trimmed by 4 bases and the J gene end by 0 bases; junction bases not matched to a gene: 10. CDR3 in amino acids: CASSQGTGDLSSYNEQFF. The DNA for the CDR3 is TGTGCCAGCAGCCAGGGGACAGGGGACTTGAGCTCCTACAATGAGCAGTTCTTC.

This clone was seen just once. A junction end diverges from the germline sequence, so it may reflect a read error. J is TRBJ1-1 and V is TRBV9; D ambiguous. The CDR3 is 14 residues long. Per germline, CDR1 SGDLS and CDR2 YYNGEE. CDR3 loop: CASSSQPENAEAFF. CDR3 bases: TGTGCCAGCAGCTCTCAACCGGAGAACGCTGAAGCTTTCTTT.

This clone was counted once. The gene calls are TRBV7-8 and TRBJ1-2; a possible D gene is TRBD1 (5 bases). The CDR3 runs to 15 residues. Germline values: CDR1 SGHVS, CDR2 FQNEAQ. V shed 3 bases and J shed 8 bases, with 19 bases lying between them. In DNA form, the CDR3 reads TGTGCCAGCAGCTTTAGTGGGGCGGGAATCTCAGGCTACACCTTC. This codes for CASSFSGAGISGYTF.

The chain has TRBV19 and TRBJ2-3, with TRBD2 matching over 9 bases. There are 16 residues in the CDR3. Trimming took 6 bases from V and 4 from J; bases not matched to a gene: 11. Germline values: CDR1 LNHDA, CDR2 SQIVND (reference sequence). The CDR3 bases are TGTGCCAGTAGGTTGCGGCGGGGGGGCAGTTCAGATACGCAGTATTTT. It codes for CASRLRRGGSSDTQYF.

The CDR3 region is CASSDSTGIAYNEQFF. DNA of the CDR3: TGTGCCAGCAGTGATTCGACAGGGATCGCCTACAATGAGCAGTTCTTC. The chain combines TRBV6-1 with TRBJ2-1; 7 positions match TRBD1. Germline V gene lookup returns CDR1 MNHNS and CDR2 SASEGT. Trimming at V came to 3 bases and at J to 2 bases, leaving 7 bases not matched to a gene. This CDR3 comprises 16 residues.

Remarks on this clone: The sample contains more than one DNA sequence encoding this CDR3. This chain links TRBV28 with TRBJ2-7; D is perhaps TRBD1 (5 bases). The CDR3 runs 15 residues. Per germline, CDR1 MDHEN and CDR2 SYDVKM. V was cut by 3 bases and J by 0 bases, with 12 bases left in between. CDR3 region: CASSLDGRASYEQYF. The CDR3 bases are TGTGCCAGCAGTTTGGATGGCAGGGCCTCCTACGAGCAGTACTTC.